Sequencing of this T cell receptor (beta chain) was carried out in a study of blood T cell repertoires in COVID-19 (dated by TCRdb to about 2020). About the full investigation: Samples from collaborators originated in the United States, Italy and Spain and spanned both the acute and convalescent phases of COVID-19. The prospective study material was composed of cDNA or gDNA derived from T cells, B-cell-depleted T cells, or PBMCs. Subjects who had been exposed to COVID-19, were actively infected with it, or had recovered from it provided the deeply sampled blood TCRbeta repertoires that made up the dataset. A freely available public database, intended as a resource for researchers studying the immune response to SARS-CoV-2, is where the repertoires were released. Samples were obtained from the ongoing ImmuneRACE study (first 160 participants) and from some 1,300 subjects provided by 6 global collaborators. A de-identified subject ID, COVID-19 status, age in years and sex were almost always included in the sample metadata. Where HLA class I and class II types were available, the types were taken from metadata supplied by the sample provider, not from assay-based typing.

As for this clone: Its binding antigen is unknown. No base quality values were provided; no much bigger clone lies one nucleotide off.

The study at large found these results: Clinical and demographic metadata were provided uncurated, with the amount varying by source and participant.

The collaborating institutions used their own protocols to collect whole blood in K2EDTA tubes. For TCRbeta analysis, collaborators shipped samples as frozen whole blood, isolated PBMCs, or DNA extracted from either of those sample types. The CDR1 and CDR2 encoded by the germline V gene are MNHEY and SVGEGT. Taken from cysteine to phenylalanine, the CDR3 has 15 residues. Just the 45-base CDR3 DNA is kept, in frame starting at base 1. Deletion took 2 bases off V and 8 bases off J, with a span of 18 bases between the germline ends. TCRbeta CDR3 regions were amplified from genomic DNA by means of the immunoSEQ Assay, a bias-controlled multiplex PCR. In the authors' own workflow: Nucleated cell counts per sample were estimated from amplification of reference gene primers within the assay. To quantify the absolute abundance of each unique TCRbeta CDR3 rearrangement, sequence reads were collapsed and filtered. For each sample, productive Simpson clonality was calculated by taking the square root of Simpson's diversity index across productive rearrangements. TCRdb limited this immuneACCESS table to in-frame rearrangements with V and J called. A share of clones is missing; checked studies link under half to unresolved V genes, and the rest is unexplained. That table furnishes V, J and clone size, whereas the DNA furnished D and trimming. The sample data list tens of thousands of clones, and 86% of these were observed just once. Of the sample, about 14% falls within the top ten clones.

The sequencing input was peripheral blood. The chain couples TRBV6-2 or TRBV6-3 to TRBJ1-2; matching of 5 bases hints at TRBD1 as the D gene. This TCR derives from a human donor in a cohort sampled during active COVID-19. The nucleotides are TGTGCCAGCAGTTACCAGAAACCGCAGGGTTTCGGCTACACCTTC. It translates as CASSYQKPQGFGYTF.